This T cell receptor (beta chain) was captured in a study of human T cells and chemical hapten exposure. There are many counts of this clonotype. In TCRdb, the RACE reads were re-called with MiXCR into one record per CDR3 protein. The table records a few hundred thousand distinct CDR3 sequences, about 4.4% of them present only once. Noted time point: patch test 1, 2 weeks after DPC sensitization. Stated treatment: therapeutic diphenylcyclopropenone sensitization with weekly scalp DPC. With 3 bases removed from V and 1 base from J, the gap between germline ends came to 12 bases. CDR3 length: 15 residues. CDR1 MNHEY and CDR2 SVGEGT come from the germline V gene.

V usage is TRBV6-2 or TRBV6-3 and J usage is TRBJ1-1, with D possibly matching TRBD1 (6 bases). Source: whole blood, taken in connection with sensitization to the hapten diphenylcyclopropenone (DPC). The TCR was taken from a woman aged 50 to 60 with alopecia areata. Some clones in this sample may be carry-over from other donors' samples. CDR3 sequence (DNA): TGTGCCAGCAGTTATGGGACATCTTGGAACACTGAAGCTTTCTTT. Its translation: CASSYGTSWNTEAFF.